These 29 T cell receptor beta chains were all obtained from the same sample, sequenced in a study of blood T cell repertoires in COVID-19. TCRdb's table, derived via immunoSEQ multiplex PCR, lists solely in-frame clones and lacks some. Of some 200,000 clones in the sample, roughly four fifths were seen once. The sample comprised PBMCs or T cells enriched from blood (not recorded which). The receptors come from a man aged 40-50 years who had recovered from COVID-19.

The chain employs TRBV5-4 and TRBJ1-1, with 7 bases fitting TRBD1. With V trimmed by 4 bases and J by 4 bases, 13 bases remained unmatched. Germline lookup yields CDR1 SGHNT and CDR2 YYREEE (reference sequence). This CDR3 has 16 amino acids. DNA of the CDR3: TGTGCCAGCAGCCCATCTGTCACAGGGGTAAGCACTGAAGCTTTCTTT. As protein: CASSPSVTGVSTEAFF.

V is TRBV29-1 and J is TRBJ1-4, with D possibly TRBD1 on 5 matching bases. This CDR3 contains 12 residues. Trimming removed 7 bases at V and 8 bases at J, with 14 bases between. Germline CDR1 and CDR2: SQVTM and ANQGSEA. CDR3 protein: CSAGPGGEKLFF. The CDR3 bases are TGCAGCGCAGGCCCGGGGGGGGAAAAACTGTTTTTT.

The CDR3 DNA is TGTGCCACCAGTAATCTAGCGGGGGCGACCTCCTACGAGCAGTACTTC. It yields the protein CATSNLAGATSYEQYF. The genes are TRBV24-1 and TRBJ2-7; 10 positions agree with TRBD2. The CDR3 consists of 16 residues. The germline V gene encodes CDR1 KGHDR and CDR2 SFDVKD. V shed 6 bases, J shed 0 bases, and the junction held 7 bases outside the gene matches.

This clone appeared once. The chain combines TRBV19 with TRBJ2-3; the D gene is possibly TRBD2 (5 bases). Per germline, CDR1 LNHDA and CDR2 SQIVND (reference sequence). This CDR3 contains 12 residues. Trimming removed 7 bases at V and 5 bases at J, with 10 bases between. CDR3 sequence reads: CASTAGGDTQYF. CDR3 in DNA: TGTGCCAGTACGGCAGGAGGAGATACGCAGTATTTT.

This clone was detected a few times. The rearrangement links TRBV12-3 or TRBV12-4 to TRBJ2-1; unclear D gene. This CDR3 has 12 residues. V was clipped by 3 bases and J by 7 bases, with 7 bases between them. The CDR3 protein is CASSFTRNEQFF. CDR3 nucleotides: TGTGCCAGCAGTTTTACTCGGAATGAGCAGTTCTTC.

CDR3 sequence reads: CASRNLGGTEAFF. In DNA, the CDR3 is TGTGCCAGCAGGAATCTGGGAGGTACTGAAGCTTTCTTT. The V call is TRBV2, the J call TRBJ1-1; D is ambiguous. Germline V gene lookup returns CDR1 SNHLY and CDR2 FYNNEI. The CDR3 sequence is 13 residues long. Trimming removed 6 bases at V and 5 bases at J, with 13 bases between. Supplemented by reference TRBV2 and TRBJ1-1, the full variable domain reads EPEVTQTPSHQVTQMGQEVILRCVPISNHLYFYWYRQILGQKVEFLVSFYNNEISEKSEIFDDQFSVERPDGSNFTLKIRSTKLEDSAMYFCASRNLGGTEAFFGQGTRLTVV.

This rearrangement joins TRBV4-1 to TRBJ2-5, with 9 bases matching TRBD2. With 0 bases clipped from V and 5 bases from J, the junction kept 7 bases outside the gene matches. The CDR3 contains 16 residues. Germline V gene data show CDR1 as MGHRA and CDR2 as YSYEKL. The CDR3 reads CASSQEMRGGRETQYF. The CDR3 DNA reads as TGCGCCAGCAGCCAAGAGATGCGGGGGGGCCGGGAGACCCAGTACTTC.

The chain is built from TRBV15 and TRBJ2-5; D may be TRBD2 (6 bases). Germline CDR1 reads LNHNV; CDR2 reads YYDKDF (reference sequence). Deletions cut 1 base from V and 5 bases from J, with 11 bases between. The CDR3 totals 14 residues. The CDR3 loop reads CATSRVSGTETQYF. In nucleotides, the CDR3 is TGTGCCACCAGCAGAGTCTCAGGGACTGAGACCCAGTACTTC.

V is TRBV7-8 and J is TRBJ1-3; TRBD1 might be the D (6 bases). The germline V gene encodes CDR1 SGHVS and CDR2 FQNEAQ. CDR3 length: 16 amino acids. V dropped 7 bases and J dropped 0 bases, with 16 bases sitting between them. The CDR3, as DNA: TGTGCCAGCACCCTCAAGGGGGAAAGCTCTGGAAACACCATATATTTT. Protein: CASTLKGESSGNTIYF.

The J gene is TRBJ2-7, the V gene TRBV24-1; TRBD1 is a possible D gene (5 bases). The CDR3 has 15 residues. Trimming removed 3 bases from V and 3 bases from J, with 14 bases in between. Germline V gene lookup returns CDR1 KGHDR and CDR2 SFDVKD. CDR3 region: CATSDPNGQYYEQYF. Written as DNA, the CDR3 is TGTGCCACCAGTGATCCTAACGGACAATACTACGAGCAGTACTTC.

The chain employs TRBV7-2 and TRBJ2-4; 9 bases agree with TRBD1. The CDR3 spans 15 residues. The junction had 8 bases not matched to a gene; V was cut back by 4 bases and J by 7 bases. CDR1 and CDR2 from the germline V gene are SGHTA and FQGNSA. CDR3: CASSSKQGAINIQYF. In DNA form, the CDR3 reads TGTGCCAGCAGCTCAAAACAGGGGGCGATCAACATTCAGTACTTC.

This chain links TRBV7-8 with TRBJ2-1; TRBD2 is a possible D gene (6 bases). CDR1 is SGHVS, CDR2 FQNEAQ, per germline. The CDR3 runs 18 residues. V was trimmed by 1 base and J by 8 bases, leaving 24 bases between them. CDR3 region: CASSLGVALRRGLYEQFF. The CDR3 region has the DNA TGTGCCAGCAGCTTAGGGGTGGCCCTGAGACGGGGGTTGTATGAGCAGTTCTTC. Filled out from reference TRBV7-8 and TRBJ2-1, the complete variable domain reads GAGVSQSPRYKVAKRGQDVALRCDPISGHVSLFWYQQALGQGPEFLTYFQNEAQLDKSGLPSDRFFAERPEGSVSTLKIQRTQQEDSAVYLCASSLGVALRRGLYEQFFGPGTRLTVL.

The genes are TRBV3-1 (or the pseudogene TRBV3-2) and TRBJ1-1; D is uncertain. This CDR3 has 14 amino acids. V lost 1 base and J lost 4, with 10 bases in between. Germline CDR1 is LGHDT and CDR2 is YNNKEL (reference sequence). The CDR3: CASSQGSLLTEAFF. CDR3 in DNA: TGTGCCAGCAGCCAAGGATCGTTACTCACTGAAGCTTTCTTT.

The chain combines TRBV19 with TRBJ1-1, with TRBD1 matching 8 bases. The CDR3 extends over 13 amino acids. Germline V gene lookup returns CDR1 LNHDA and CDR2 SQIVND (reference sequence). Trimming removed 5 bases from V and 3 bases from J; junction bases left unmatched: 2. CDR3 sequence: CASSLDRDTEAFF. CDR3 nucleotide sequence: TGTGCCAGTAGTTTGGACAGGGACACTGAAGCTTTCTTT.

The J gene is TRBJ2-5, the V gene TRBV5-6, with D possibly TRBD1 on 6 matching bases. From germline, CDR1 is SGHDT and CDR2 YYEEEE. The germline V and J ends were trimmed by 4 bases and 3 bases, with 16 bases remaining between them. The CDR3 totals 15 residues. CDR3 in amino acids: CASSPTTGVKETQYF. CDR3 DNA sequence: TGTGCCAGCAGCCCTACGACAGGAGTGAAAGAGACCCAGTACTTC.

This clone occurred once. This chain joins TRBV18 and TRBJ2-1; 7 nucleotides line up with TRBD1. Losses at the gene ends were 5 bases for V and 0 bases for J; bases not matched to a gene: 7. This CDR3 is 16 amino acids long. Germline V gives CDR1 KGHSH, CDR2 LQKENI. Here the CDR3 reads CASSSRQGRSYNEQFF. The CDR3 DNA reads as TGTGCCAGCTCATCAAGACAGGGCCGCTCCTACAATGAGCAGTTCTTC.

The CDR3 is CASTVNHGAGELFF. The CDR3 nucleotides read TGTGCCAGCACCGTCAACCACGGGGCCGGGGAGCTGTTTTTT. The chain is built from TRBV6-5 and TRBJ2-2; possibly TRBD2 for D (5 bases). CDR3 length equals 14 residues. Trimming removed 7 bases at V and 6 bases at J, with 15 bases between. The germline V gene has CDR1 MNHEY and CDR2 SVGAGI.

J is TRBJ1-3 and V is TRBV7-2; D ambiguous. Trimming left V 3 bases short and J 0 bases short, with 6 bases between. The CDR3 length is 14 residues. Germline CDR1 SGHTA, CDR2 FQGNSA. The CDR3 region is CASSLSGSGNTIYF. In nucleotides, the CDR3 is TGTGCCAGCAGCTTGTCCGGCTCTGGAAACACCATATATTTT.

In this sample, this clone turned up a few times. The chain couples TRBV12-3 or TRBV12-4 to TRBJ2-7, with TRBD2 matching 8 bases. The V segment lost 4 bases and the J segment 6 bases; nucleotides outside the gene matches: 5. This CDR3 has 13 amino acids. This CDR3 is CASSYGGAGEQYF. The CDR3 coding sequence is TGTGCCAGCAGTTACGGGGGGGCGGGCGAGCAGTACTTC.

The V gene is TRBV24-1, the J gene TRBJ2-1; D gene ambiguous. This CDR3 region has 11 residues. Trimming cost V 9 bases and J 5 bases, with 7 bases left between them. Germline CDR1 reads KGHDR; CDR2 reads SFDVKD. CDR3 in amino acids: CATGLNNEQFF. The CDR3 nucleotides are TGTGCCACCGGCCTCAACAATGAGCAGTTCTTC.

The chain links TRBV28 to TRBJ2-1; TRBD2 is a possible D gene (6 bases). The V gene lost 4 bases and the J gene lost 3 bases, with 13 bases spanning the gap. CDR1 is MDHEN, CDR2 SYDVKM, per germline. CDR3 length: 15 amino acids. CDR3 region: CASSSGGGVYNEQFF. CDR3 DNA sequence: TGTGCCAGCAGTTCCGGCGGCGGGGTCTACAATGAGCAGTTCTTC.

The chain employs TRBV18 and TRBJ2-1, with a tentative D call TRBD2 (5 bases). V dropped 1 base and J dropped 7 bases, with 14 bases sitting between them. This CDR3 has 15 amino acids. Germline lookup yields CDR1 KGHSH and CDR2 LQKENI. The CDR3: CASSPRPSLGNEQFF. CDR3 sequence (DNA): TGTGCCAGCTCACCACGGCCTAGCCTTGGGAATGAGCAGTTCTTC.

The chain has TRBV6-5 and TRBJ1-5; perhaps TRBD1 as D (5 bases). The CDR3 extends over 14 amino acids. Germline CDR1 reads MNHEY; CDR2 reads SVGAGI. Between the trimmed V and J ends, which lost 0 bases and 4 bases, there was a span of 7 bases. The CDR3 DNA is TGTGCCAGCAGTTACTCGGGGCGAAATCAGCCCCAGCATTTT. Amino acids: CASSYSGRNQPQHF.

This chain joins TRBV20-1 and TRBJ2-1, with D hard to call. CDR1 and CDR2 from the germline V gene are DFQATT and SNEGSKA (reference sequence). The CDR3 has 11 residues. The germline V and J ends were trimmed by 1 base and 8 bases, with 6 bases remaining between them. CDR3 sequence reads: CSARAQYEQFF. The CDR3 DNA sequence: TGCAGTGCTAGAGCACAGTATGAGCAGTTCTTC.

CDR3 bases: TGTGCCAGCAGCCCCCCCAAGAGTTCGGGGGCCGGGGAGCTGTTTTTT. Translated, it gives CASSPPKSSGAGELFF. The chain is built from TRBV3-1 (or the pseudogene TRBV3-2) and TRBJ2-2, with D tentatively TRBD2 (6 bases). Trimming took 4 bases from V and 6 from J, leaving 18 bases between them. Germline CDR1 LGHDT, CDR2 YNNKEL (reference sequence). The CDR3 is 16 residues long.

This rearrangement joins TRBV5-1 to TRBJ2-3; 8 bases are shared with TRBD2. Germline V CDR1 and CDR2: SGHRS, YFSETQ. V lost 1 base to trimming and J lost 3 bases; unmatched junction nucleotides: 4. The CDR3 sequence is 15 residues long. The CDR3 coding sequence is TGCGCCAGCAGCTTGTTAGCGGGGAGGACAGATACGCAGTATTTT. Its translation is CASSLLAGRTDTQYF.

In this sample, this clone turned up once. The rearrangement uses TRBV7-8 and TRBJ2-1; 11 nucleotides match TRBD2. Germline CDR1 is SGHVS and CDR2 is FQNEAQ. Trimming removed 4 bases from V and 7 bases from J; junction bases left unmatched: 9. CDR3 length: 16 residues. The chain's CDR3 is CASSSSLAGGMNEQFF. DNA for the CDR3: TGTGCCAGCAGCTCCTCCCTAGCGGGGGGAATGAATGAGCAGTTCTTC.

This clone turned up a few times. CDR3: CASSYEVNTEAFF. DNA for the CDR3: TGTGCCAGCAGTTACGAGGTGAACACTGAAGCTTTCTTT. This chain joins TRBV6-4 and TRBJ1-1; D is ambiguous. V lost 5 bases to trimming and J lost 0 bases, with 7 bases between them. The length of the CDR3 is 13 residues. The germline V gene has CDR1 MRHNA and CDR2 SNTAGT.

The gene calls are TRBV5-1 and TRBJ1-1; possible D gene TRBD1, 5 bases. Germline loops: CDR1 SGHRS, CDR2 YFSETQ. The CDR3 has 12 amino acids. V lost 3 bases, J lost 6 bases, and 9 bases lay in between. CDR3 bases: TGCGCCAGCAGCTCCCGGACATCTGAAGCTTTCTTT. Amino acids: CASSSRTSEAFF.